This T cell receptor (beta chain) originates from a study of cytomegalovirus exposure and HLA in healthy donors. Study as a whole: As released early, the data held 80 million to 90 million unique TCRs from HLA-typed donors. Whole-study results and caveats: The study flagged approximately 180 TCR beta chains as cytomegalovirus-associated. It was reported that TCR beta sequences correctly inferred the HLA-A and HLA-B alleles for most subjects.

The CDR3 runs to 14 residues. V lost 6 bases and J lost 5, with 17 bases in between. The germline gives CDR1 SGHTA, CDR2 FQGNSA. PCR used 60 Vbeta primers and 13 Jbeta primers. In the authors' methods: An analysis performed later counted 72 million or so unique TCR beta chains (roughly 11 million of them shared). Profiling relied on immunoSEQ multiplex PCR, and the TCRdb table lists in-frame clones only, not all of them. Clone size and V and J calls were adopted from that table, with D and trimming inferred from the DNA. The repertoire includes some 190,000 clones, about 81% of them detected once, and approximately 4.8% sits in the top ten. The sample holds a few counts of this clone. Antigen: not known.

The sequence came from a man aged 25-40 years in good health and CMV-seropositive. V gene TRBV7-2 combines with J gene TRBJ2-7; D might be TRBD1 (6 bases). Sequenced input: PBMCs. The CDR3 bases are TGTGCCAGCAGTCCTAGCTACAGGGATAACGAGCAGTACTTC. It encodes CASSPSYRDNEQYF.